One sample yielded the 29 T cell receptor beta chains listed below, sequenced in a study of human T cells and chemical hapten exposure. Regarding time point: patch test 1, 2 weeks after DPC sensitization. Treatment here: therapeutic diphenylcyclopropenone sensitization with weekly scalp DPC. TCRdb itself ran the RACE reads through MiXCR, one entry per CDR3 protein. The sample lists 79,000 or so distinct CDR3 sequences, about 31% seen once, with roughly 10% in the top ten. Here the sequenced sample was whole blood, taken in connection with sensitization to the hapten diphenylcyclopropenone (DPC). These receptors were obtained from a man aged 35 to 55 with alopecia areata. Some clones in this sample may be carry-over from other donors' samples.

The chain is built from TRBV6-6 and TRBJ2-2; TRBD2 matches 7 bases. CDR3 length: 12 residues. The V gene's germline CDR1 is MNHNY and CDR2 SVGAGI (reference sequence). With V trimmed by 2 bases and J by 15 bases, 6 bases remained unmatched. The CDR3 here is CASSYGGRLVFF. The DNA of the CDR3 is TGTGCCAGCAGTTACGGCGGGAGATTGGTGTTTTTT.

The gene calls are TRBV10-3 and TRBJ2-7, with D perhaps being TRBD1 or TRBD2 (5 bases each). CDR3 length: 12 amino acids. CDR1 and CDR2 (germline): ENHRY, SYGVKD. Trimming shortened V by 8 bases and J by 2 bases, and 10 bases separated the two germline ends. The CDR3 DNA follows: TGTGCCATCCGGGACGCCACCTACGAGCAGTACTTC. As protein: CAIRDATYEQYF.

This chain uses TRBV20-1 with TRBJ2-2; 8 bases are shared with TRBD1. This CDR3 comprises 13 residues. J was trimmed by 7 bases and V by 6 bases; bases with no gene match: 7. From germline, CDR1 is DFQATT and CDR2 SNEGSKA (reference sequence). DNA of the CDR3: TGCAGTGCCTGGACAGGGATAGGCGGGGAGCTGTTTTTT. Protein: CSAWTGIGGELFF.

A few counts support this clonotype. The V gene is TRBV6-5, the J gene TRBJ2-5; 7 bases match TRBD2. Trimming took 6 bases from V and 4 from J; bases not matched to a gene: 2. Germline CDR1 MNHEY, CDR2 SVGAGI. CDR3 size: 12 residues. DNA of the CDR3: TGTGCCAGCAGGGCTAGCGGAGAGACCCAGTACTTC. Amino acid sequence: CASRASGETQYF.

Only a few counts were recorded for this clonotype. Here the CDR3 DNA reads TGTGCCAGCAGTTTAGGGGGGGCTAGTCAGCCCCAGCATTTT. Its translation is CASSLGGASQPQHF. The rearrangement links TRBV28 to TRBJ1-5; weak D call: TRBD1 (6 bases). This CDR3 is built from 14 residues. Germline CDR1 and CDR2: MDHEN and SYDVKM. Trimming removed 2 bases at V and 6 bases at J, with 11 bases between.

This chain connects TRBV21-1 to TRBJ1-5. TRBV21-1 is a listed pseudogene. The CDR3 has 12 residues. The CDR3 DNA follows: TGTGCCAGCAGCAAAGGGGCCCCTCGTTTCCATTTT. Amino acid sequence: CASSKGAPRFHF.

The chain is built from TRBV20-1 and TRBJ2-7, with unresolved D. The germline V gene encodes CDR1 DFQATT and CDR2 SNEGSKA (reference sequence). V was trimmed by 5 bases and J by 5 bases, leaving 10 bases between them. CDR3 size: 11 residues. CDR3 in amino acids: CSAVGWDEQYF. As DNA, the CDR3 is TGCAGTGCTGTAGGTTGGGACGAGCAGTACTTC.

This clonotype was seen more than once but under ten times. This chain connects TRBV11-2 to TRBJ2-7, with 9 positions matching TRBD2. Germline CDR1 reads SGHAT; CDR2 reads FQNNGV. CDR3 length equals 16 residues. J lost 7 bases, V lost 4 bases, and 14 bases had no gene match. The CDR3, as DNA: TGTGCCAGCAGCTCCCAGTATAGCGGGAGTTCTAAAGAGCAGTACTTC. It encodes CASSSQYSGSSKEQYF.

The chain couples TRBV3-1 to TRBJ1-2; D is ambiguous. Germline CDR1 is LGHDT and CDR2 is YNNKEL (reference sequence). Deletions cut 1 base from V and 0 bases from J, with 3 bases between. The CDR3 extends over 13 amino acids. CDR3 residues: CASSQVSNYGYTF. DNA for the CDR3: TGTGCCAGCAGCCAAGTTTCTAACTATGGCTACACCTTC.

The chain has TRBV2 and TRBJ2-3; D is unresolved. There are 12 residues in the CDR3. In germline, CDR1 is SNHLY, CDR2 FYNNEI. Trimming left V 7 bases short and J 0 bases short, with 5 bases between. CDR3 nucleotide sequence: TGTGCCAGCAAGTACAGCACAGATACGCAGTATTTT. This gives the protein CASKYSTDTQYF.

The CDR3 reads CASSRIESSYEQYF. DNA for the CDR3: TGTGCCAGCAGCCGCATCGAGAGCTCCTACGAGCAGTACTTC. The V call is TRBV12-3 or TRBV12-4, the J call TRBJ2-7; unclear D gene. The CDR3 runs to 14 residues. V was trimmed by 6 bases and J by 0 bases, leaving 12 bases between them.

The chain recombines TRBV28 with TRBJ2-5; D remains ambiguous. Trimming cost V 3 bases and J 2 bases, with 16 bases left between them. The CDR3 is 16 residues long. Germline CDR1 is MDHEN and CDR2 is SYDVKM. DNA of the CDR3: TGTGCCAGCAGTTTCCGTAGCATCGCCGTTCAAGAGACCCAGTACTTC. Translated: CASSFRSIAVQETQYF.

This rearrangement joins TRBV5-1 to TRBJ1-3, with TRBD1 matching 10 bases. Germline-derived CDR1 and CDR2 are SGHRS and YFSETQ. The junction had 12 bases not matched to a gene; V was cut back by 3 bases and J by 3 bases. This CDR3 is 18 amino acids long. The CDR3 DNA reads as TGCGCCAGCAGCTGCCACCGGGACAGGGGTTTCAATGGAAACACCATATATTTT. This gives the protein CASSCHRDRGFNGNTIYF. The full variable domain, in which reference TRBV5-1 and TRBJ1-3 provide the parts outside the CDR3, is KAGVTQTPRYLIKTRGQQVTLSCSPISGHRSVSWYQQTPGQGLQFLFEYFSETQRNKGNFPGRFSGRQFSNSRSEMNVSTLELGDSALYLCASSCHRDRGFNGNTIYFGEGSWLTVV.

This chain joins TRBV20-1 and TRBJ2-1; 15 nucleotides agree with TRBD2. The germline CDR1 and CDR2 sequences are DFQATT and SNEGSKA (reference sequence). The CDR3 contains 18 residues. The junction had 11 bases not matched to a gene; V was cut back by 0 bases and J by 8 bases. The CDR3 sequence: CSARDSRGLAGGGDEQFF. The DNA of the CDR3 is TGCAGTGCTAGAGATAGCAGAGGACTAGCGGGAGGGGGGGATGAGCAGTTCTTC.

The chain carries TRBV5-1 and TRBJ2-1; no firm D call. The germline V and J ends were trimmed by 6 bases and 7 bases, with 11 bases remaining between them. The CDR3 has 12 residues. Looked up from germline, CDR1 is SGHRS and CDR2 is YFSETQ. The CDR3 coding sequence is TGCGCCAGCAAATCGAATTGGAATGAGCAGTTCTTC. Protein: CASKSNWNEQFF. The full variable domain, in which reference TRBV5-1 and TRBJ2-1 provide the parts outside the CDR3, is KAGVTQTPRYLIKTRGQQVTLSCSPISGHRSVSWYQQTPGQGLQFLFEYFSETQRNKGNFPGRFSGRQFSNSRSEMNVSTLELGDSALYLCASKSNWNEQFFGPGTRLTVL.

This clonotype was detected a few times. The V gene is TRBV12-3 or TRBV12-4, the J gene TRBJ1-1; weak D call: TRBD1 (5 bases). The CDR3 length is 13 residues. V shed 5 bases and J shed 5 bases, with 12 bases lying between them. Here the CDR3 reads CASSDRWGTEAFF. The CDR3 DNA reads TGTGCCAGCAGTGATCGGTGGGGGACTGAAGCTTTCTTT.

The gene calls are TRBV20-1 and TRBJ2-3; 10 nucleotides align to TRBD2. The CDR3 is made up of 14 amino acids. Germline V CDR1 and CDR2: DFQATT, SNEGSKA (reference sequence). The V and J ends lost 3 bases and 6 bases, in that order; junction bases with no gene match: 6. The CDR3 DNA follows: TGCAGTGCTAGCGCTAGCGGGAGTATCGATACGCAGTATTTT. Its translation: CSASASGSIDTQYF.

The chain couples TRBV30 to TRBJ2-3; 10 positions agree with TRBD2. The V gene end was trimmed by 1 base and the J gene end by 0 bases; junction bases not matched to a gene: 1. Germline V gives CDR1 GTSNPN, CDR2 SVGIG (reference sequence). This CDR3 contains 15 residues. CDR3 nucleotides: TGTGCCTGGAGTGGGACTAGCGGAAGCACAGATACGCAGTATTTT. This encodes CAWSGTSGSTDTQYF.

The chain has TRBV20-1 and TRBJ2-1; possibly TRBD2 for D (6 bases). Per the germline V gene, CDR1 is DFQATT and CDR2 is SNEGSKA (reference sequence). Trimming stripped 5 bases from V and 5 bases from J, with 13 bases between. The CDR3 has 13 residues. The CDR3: CSAGGRPNNEQFF. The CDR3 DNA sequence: TGCAGTGCTGGAGGGAGGCCCAACAATGAGCAGTTCTTC.

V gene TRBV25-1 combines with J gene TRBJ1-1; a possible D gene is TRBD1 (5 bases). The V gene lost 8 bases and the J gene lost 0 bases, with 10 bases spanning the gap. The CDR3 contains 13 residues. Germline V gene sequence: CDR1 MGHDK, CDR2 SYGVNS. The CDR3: CASRDSLNTEAFF. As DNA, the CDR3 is TGTGCCAGCCGCGACAGCCTGAACACTGAAGCTTTCTTT.

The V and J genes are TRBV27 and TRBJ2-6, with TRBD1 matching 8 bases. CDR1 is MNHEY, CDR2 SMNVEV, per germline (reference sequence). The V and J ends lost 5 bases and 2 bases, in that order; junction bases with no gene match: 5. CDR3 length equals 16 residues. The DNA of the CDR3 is TGTGCCAGCAGTGATGCAGGGGGCGCTGGGGCCAACGTCCTGACTTTC. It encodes CASSDAGGAGANVLTF.

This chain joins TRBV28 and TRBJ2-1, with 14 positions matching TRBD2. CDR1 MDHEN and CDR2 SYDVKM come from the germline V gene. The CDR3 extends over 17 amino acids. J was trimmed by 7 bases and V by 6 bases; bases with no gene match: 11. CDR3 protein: CASSTRLAGGGGNEQFF. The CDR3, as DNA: TGTGCCAGCAGCACCCGACTAGCGGGAGGGGGGGGGAATGAGCAGTTCTTC.

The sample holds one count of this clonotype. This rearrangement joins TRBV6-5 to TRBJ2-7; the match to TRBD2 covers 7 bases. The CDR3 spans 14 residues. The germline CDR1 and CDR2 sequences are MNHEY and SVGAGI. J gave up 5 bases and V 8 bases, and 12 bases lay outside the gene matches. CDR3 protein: CASGVGGRGHEQYF. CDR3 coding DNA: TGTGCCAGCGGTGTCGGCGGGAGAGGCCACGAGCAGTACTTC.

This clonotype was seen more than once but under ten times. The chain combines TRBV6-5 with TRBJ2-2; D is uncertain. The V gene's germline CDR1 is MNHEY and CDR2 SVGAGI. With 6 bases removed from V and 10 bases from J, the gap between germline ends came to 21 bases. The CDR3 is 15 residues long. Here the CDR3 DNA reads TGTGCCAGCAGGCCTGATATCTCACCAACAGTGGAGCTGTTTTTT. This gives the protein CASRPDISPTVELFF.

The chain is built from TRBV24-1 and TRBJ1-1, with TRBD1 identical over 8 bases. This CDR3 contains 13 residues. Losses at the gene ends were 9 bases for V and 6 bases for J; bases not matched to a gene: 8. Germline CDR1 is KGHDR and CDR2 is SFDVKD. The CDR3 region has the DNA TGTGCCACCGGTCCAACAGGGGGATCTGAAGCTTTCTTT. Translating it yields CATGPTGGSEAFF.

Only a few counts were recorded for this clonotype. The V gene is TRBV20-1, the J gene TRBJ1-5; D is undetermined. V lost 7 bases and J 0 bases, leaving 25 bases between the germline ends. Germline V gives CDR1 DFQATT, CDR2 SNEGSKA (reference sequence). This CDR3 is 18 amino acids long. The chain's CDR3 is CSVAPDGALHYSNQPQHF. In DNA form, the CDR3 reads TGCAGTGTAGCACCCGACGGAGCCCTTCATTATAGCAATCAGCCCCAGCATTTT.

In DNA, the CDR3 is TGCAGTTCTCCTTCGGGACAGGGAATTAAAAATGAGCAGTTCTTC. The encoded protein is CSSPSGQGIKNEQFF. This chain uses TRBV20-1 with TRBJ2-1, with 9 bases lining up with TRBD1. Germline CDR1 is DFQATT and CDR2 is SNEGSKA (reference sequence). Losses at the gene ends were 8 bases for V and 7 bases for J; bases not matched to a gene: 15. This CDR3 is built from 15 residues.

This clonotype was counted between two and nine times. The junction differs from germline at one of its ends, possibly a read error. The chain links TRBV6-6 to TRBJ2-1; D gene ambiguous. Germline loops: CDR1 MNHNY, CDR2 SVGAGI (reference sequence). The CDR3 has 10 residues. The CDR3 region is CASSYTEQFF. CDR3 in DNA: TGTGCCAGCAGTTACACTGAGCAGTTCTTC.

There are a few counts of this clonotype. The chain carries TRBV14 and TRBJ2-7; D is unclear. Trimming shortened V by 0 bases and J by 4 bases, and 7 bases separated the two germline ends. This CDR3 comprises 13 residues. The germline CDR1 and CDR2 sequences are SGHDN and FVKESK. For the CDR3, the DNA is TGTGCCAGCAGCCAAGACTCATTTTACGAGCAGTACTTC. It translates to CASSQDSFYEQYF.